The next 25 T cell receptor beta chains were all read from a single sample in a study of Ad26.COV2.S vaccination and SARS-CoV-2 variants. The assay was immunoSEQ multiplex PCR, and TCRdb's table has in-frame clones only and misses some. This table has about 330,000 clones, 90% appearing once. The treatment is: 15 to 20 received Ad26.COV2.S at low or high dose, single or two shots; about five received placebo; per-sample allocation not given. Collection of the samples took place on day 63 after the first injection of vaccine or placebo. The source was peripheral blood, collected in a trial of Ad26.COV2.S vaccine versus placebo. Every receptor here comes from a person aged 18-60 years who received the Ad26.COV2.S COVID-19 vaccine or a placebo.

This chain connects TRBV27 to TRBJ1-1; no reliable D call. The germline CDR1 and CDR2 sequences are MNHEY and SMNVEV (reference sequence). The CDR3 has 11 amino acids. V shed 6 bases and J shed 5 bases, with 7 bases lying between them. The CDR3 sequence is CASRRFTEAFF. In DNA form, the CDR3 reads TGTGCCAGCAGGAGGTTTACTGAAGCTTTCTTT.

CDR3 protein: CASSGARGGHYNEQFF. The CDR3 DNA follows: TGTGCCAGCAGCGGGGCTCGCGGGGGACATTACAATGAGCAGTTCTTC. The chain uses TRBV9 and TRBJ2-1; possibly TRBD2 for D (7 bases). CDR3 length equals 16 residues. V was clipped by 3 bases and J by 4 bases, with 17 bases between them. Germline V lookup: CDR1 SGDLS, CDR2 YYNGEE.

The chain couples TRBV11-3 to TRBJ1-1; TRBD1 matches at 9 bases. There are 16 residues in the CDR3. The ends lost 3 bases at V and 1 base at J; junction bases unmatched: 6. Looked up from germline, CDR1 is SGHNT and CDR2 is YENEEA. Here the CDR3 reads CASSFPKTGGNTEAFF. The CDR3 DNA reads as TGTGCCAGCAGCTTCCCAAAGACAGGGGGGAACACTGAAGCTTTCTTT.

V is TRBV5-1 and J is TRBJ2-7; D gene unclear. The CDR3 loop spans 15 amino acids. Looked up from germline, CDR1 is SGHRS and CDR2 is YFSETQ. The ends were cut back, 5 bases at V and 2 bases at J, with 17 bases in the middle. The CDR3 DNA is TGCGCCAGCAGTTATGACCTGAGTAGTACCTACGAGCAGTACTTC. Translation: CASSYDLSSTYEQYF.

The CDR3 here is CASSPPGYTGRDEKLFF. The CDR3 coding sequence is TGTGCCAGCAGCCCTCCCGGGTACACAGGGAGGGATGAAAAACTGTTTTTT. The chain couples TRBV5-6 to TRBJ1-4; D is possibly TRBD1 (6 bases). The V and J ends lost 4 bases and 6 bases respectively, with 22 bases between them. Germline assignment: CDR1 SGHDT and CDR2 YYEEEE. This CDR3 has 17 amino acids. Based on the CDR3 plus reference TRBV5-6 and TRBJ1-4, the full variable domain is DAGVTQSPTHLIKTRGQQVTLRCSPKSGHDTVSWYQQALGQGPQFIFQYYEEEERQRGNFPDRFSGHQFPNYSSELNVNALLLGDSALYLCASSPPGYTGRDEKLFFGSGTQLSVL.

The chain combines TRBV7-2 with TRBJ1-6, with D possibly TRBD1 on 5 matching bases. The V end lost 2 bases, the J end lost 10 bases, and 12 bases lay between the germline ends. CDR1 is SGHTA and CDR2 is FQGNSA in the germline V gene. The CDR3 is 14 residues long. This CDR3 is CASSLSQGWSPLHF. CDR3 DNA: TGTGCCAGCAGCTTATCCCAGGGATGGTCACCCCTCCACTTT.

The chain joins TRBV2 to TRBJ1-4; D possibly corresponds to TRBD1 (5 bases). V was pared by 2 bases and J by 6 bases, with 10 bases between. The CDR3 sequence is 14 residues long. CDR1 is SNHLY and CDR2 is FYNNEI in the germline V gene. CDR3 sequence (DNA): TGTGCCAGCAGTGAACCAGGGATGGATGAAAAACTGTTTTTT. Its translation: CASSEPGMDEKLFF. The variable domain in full, with the rest retrieved from reference TRBV2 and TRBJ1-4, is EPEVTQTPSHQVTQMGQEVILRCVPISNHLYFYWYRQILGQKVEFLVSFYNNEISEKSEIFDDQFSVERPDGSNFTLKIRSTKLEDSAMYFCASSEPGMDEKLFFGSGTQLSVL.

The V and J genes are TRBV29-1 and TRBJ1-2; a weak D match, TRBD1 (6 bases). Germline CDR1 is SQVTM and CDR2 is ANQGSEA. Trimming took 6 bases from V and 3 from J, leaving 17 bases between them. This CDR3 is built from 14 residues. The CDR3 reads CSVKGGSGDYGYTF. Written as DNA, the CDR3 is TGCAGCGTCAAAGGCGGTTCAGGGGACTATGGCTACACCTTC.

The gene calls are TRBV10-2 and TRBJ2-5; D call uncertain. Germline V gives CDR1 WSHSY, CDR2 SAAADI. With 11 bases removed from V and 3 bases from J, the gap between germline ends came to 13 bases. The CDR3 runs 12 residues. CDR3 region: CAVLLQEETQYF. The CDR3 coding sequence is TGCGCCGTACTCCTTCAAGAAGAGACCCAGTACTTC.

This chain uses TRBV6-5 with TRBJ1-1; D is unclear. In germline, CDR1 is MNHEY, CDR2 SVGAGI. V was shortened by 1 base and J by 0 bases, with 9 bases between the two germline ends. This CDR3 comprises 15 residues. CDR3 protein: CASSYYRRMNTEAFF. CDR3 sequence (DNA): TGTGCCAGCAGTTACTATCGACGGATGAACACTGAAGCTTTCTTT.

The chain is built from TRBV29-1 and TRBJ1-1, with TRBD1 as a possible D gene (5 bases). In germline, CDR1 is SQVTM, CDR2 ANQGSEA. The CDR3 covers 12 residues. V lost 7 bases and J 2 bases, leaving 11 bases between the germline ends. CDR3 coding DNA: TGCAGCGCCGTGGGGGGAAACACTGAAGCTTTCTTT. Amino acid sequence: CSAVGGNTEAFF.

The V call is TRBV19, the J call TRBJ2-7; 10 bases map to TRBD1. CDR3 length equals 15 residues. V shed 4 bases and J 7 bases; nucleotides not matched to a gene: 10. Germline-derived CDR1 and CDR2 are LNHDA and SQIVND (reference sequence). The CDR3 sequence: CASSTTGTGAPEQYF. The CDR3 DNA sequence: TGTGCCAGTAGTACAACCGGGACAGGGGCGCCTGAGCAGTACTTC.

This clone has a handful of counts. CDR3 nucleotides: TGTGCCAGCAGCCAAGCTAACGGGGAGCTGTTTTTT. Translated: CASSQANGELFF. The V call is TRBV3-1 (or the pseudogene TRBV3-2), the J call TRBJ2-2; D is unclear. CDR3 length equals 12 residues. Germline assignment: CDR1 LGHDT and CDR2 YNNKEL (reference sequence). Trimming removed 1 base at V and 7 bases at J, with 4 bases between.

This clone has more than one count but fewer than ten. V and J are TRBV27 and TRBJ1-1; 7 nucleotides match TRBD1. Germline assignment: CDR1 MNHEY and CDR2 SMNVEV (reference sequence). J lost 0 bases, V lost 5 bases, and 12 bases had no gene match. CDR3 size: 17 residues. The CDR3 is CASSLWAGRGMNTEAFF. CDR3 in DNA: TGTGCCAGCAGTCTTTGGGCAGGCAGGGGGATGAACACTGAAGCTTTCTTT.

On this clone itself: Other DNA sequences in this specimen translate into the identical CDR3. The chain uses TRBV15 and TRBJ2-1, with TRBD1 identical over 8 bases. CDR1 LNHNV and CDR2 YYDKDF come from the germline V gene (reference sequence). V lost 5 bases to trimming and J lost 8 bases; unmatched junction nucleotides: 5. The CDR3 totals 13 residues. CDR3 residues: CATSLLTGDEQFF. The CDR3 DNA reads TGTGCCACCAGCCTCCTGACAGGGGATGAGCAGTTCTTC. Together with reference TRBV15 and TRBJ2-1, the CDR3 gives the full variable domain: DAMVIQNPRYQVTQFGKPVTLSCSQTLNHNVMYWYQQKSSQAPKLLFHYYDKDFNNEADTPDNFQSRRPNTSFCFLDIRSPGLGDTAMYLCATSLLTGDEQFFGPGTRLTVL.

The chain combines TRBV24-1 with TRBJ1-2; perhaps TRBD1 as D (6 bases). Trimming pared 0 bases from V and 5 bases from J, leaving 12 bases between. This CDR3 is 15 amino acids long. Germline V gives CDR1 KGHDR, CDR2 SFDVKD. The CDR3 nucleotides are TGTGCCACCAGTGATTTGACAACTCAGGGGTATGGCTACACCTTC. Protein: CATSDLTTQGYGYTF.

The chain combines TRBV23-1 with TRBJ1-5; D remains ambiguous. TRBV23-1 is annotated as an ORF whose role is uncertain. V was shortened by 0 bases and J by 2 bases, with 14 bases between the two germline ends. There are 17 residues in the CDR3. The CDR3 is CASSQSRQGECNQPQHF. CDR3 in DNA: TGCGCCAGCAGTCAATCAAGGCAAGGAGAATGCAATCAGCCCCAGCATTTT.

A word on this clone: Relative to the germline gene, one junction end is altered; a read error may explain this. The J gene is TRBJ1-2, the V gene TRBV3-1 (or the pseudogene TRBV3-2), with a tentative D call TRBD1 (6 bases). Germline CDR1 LGHDT, CDR2 YNNKEL (reference sequence). This CDR3 is built from 10 residues. For the CDR3, the DNA is TGTGCCAGCAGCCACGCTGAGGACAGCTTC. Translated, it gives CASSHAEDSF.

V and J are TRBV2 and TRBJ2-2; 9 positions agree with TRBD2. This CDR3 has 16 amino acids. The germline V gene encodes CDR1 SNHLY and CDR2 FYNNEI. J was trimmed by 1 base and V by 2 bases; bases with no gene match: 2. The CDR3 sequence is CASSELAGQNTGELFF. The CDR3 DNA reads as TGTGCCAGCAGTGAACTAGCGGGACAGAACACCGGGGAGCTGTTTTTT.

The V call is TRBV12-5, the J call TRBJ1-5; D may be TRBD1 (5 bases). Trimming took 1 base from V and 1 from J, leaving 11 bases between them. CDR3 length equals 16 residues. The germline gives CDR1 LGHNT, CDR2 FRNRAP. The CDR3 here is CASGLGIGASNQPQHF. CDR3 sequence (DNA): TGTGCTAGTGGTTTGGGGATCGGGGCAAGCAATCAGCCCCAGCATTTT.

The chain employs TRBV29-1 and TRBJ1-1; no clear D gene. The CDR3 extends over 12 amino acids. Trimming removed 5 bases from V and 3 bases from J, with 10 bases in between. CDR1 is SQVTM and CDR2 is ANQGSEA in the germline V gene. CDR3 sequence reads: CSVTGEDTEAFF. The CDR3 nucleotides read TGCAGCGTTACCGGAGAGGACACTGAAGCTTTCTTT.

The chain combines TRBV6-5 with TRBJ2-1, with 13 bases aligning to TRBD2. Germline loops: CDR1 MNHEY, CDR2 SVGAGI. The V segment lost 5 bases and the J segment 6 bases; nucleotides outside the gene matches: 4. There are 15 residues in the CDR3. Here the CDR3 reads CASSLTSGRFNEQFF. In nucleotides, the CDR3 is TGTGCCAGCAGTCTGACTAGCGGGAGGTTCAATGAGCAGTTCTTC.

J is TRBJ1-1 and V is TRBV29-1; D is undetermined. CDR3 size: 13 residues. CDR1 SQVTM and CDR2 ANQGSEA come from the germline V gene. V was pared by 5 bases and J by 0 bases, with 10 bases between. CDR3 DNA sequence: TGCAGCGTTTACAAACCGATGAACACTGAAGCTTTCTTT. Translation gives CSVYKPMNTEAFF.

The chain has TRBV18 and TRBJ1-1; D is uncertain. Germline V gene sequence: CDR1 KGHSH, CDR2 LQKENI. V lost 1 base, J lost 1 base, and 13 bases lay in between. CDR3 length equals 16 residues. The CDR3 loop is CASSPLSQTGNTEAFF. Written as DNA, the CDR3 is TGTGCCAGCTCACCACTATCGCAGACGGGGAACACTGAAGCTTTCTTT. The variable domain in full, with the rest retrieved from reference TRBV18 and TRBJ1-1, is NAGVMQNPRHLVRRRGQEARLRCSPMKGHSHVYWYRQLPEEGLKFMVYLQKENIIDESGMPKERFSAEFPKEGPSILRIQQVVRGDSAAYFCASSPLSQTGNTEAFFGQGTRLTVV.

The J gene is TRBJ2-5, the V gene TRBV10-1; 7 positions match TRBD2. CDR3 length equals 14 residues. V shed 4 bases, J shed 3 bases, and the junction held 5 bases outside the gene matches. CDR1 is WNHNN, CDR2 SYGVQD, per germline (reference sequence). The CDR3 DNA follows: TGCGCCAGCAGTGCGGGGGGACCCAAAGAGACCCAGTACTTC. The encoded protein is CASSAGGPKETQYF.